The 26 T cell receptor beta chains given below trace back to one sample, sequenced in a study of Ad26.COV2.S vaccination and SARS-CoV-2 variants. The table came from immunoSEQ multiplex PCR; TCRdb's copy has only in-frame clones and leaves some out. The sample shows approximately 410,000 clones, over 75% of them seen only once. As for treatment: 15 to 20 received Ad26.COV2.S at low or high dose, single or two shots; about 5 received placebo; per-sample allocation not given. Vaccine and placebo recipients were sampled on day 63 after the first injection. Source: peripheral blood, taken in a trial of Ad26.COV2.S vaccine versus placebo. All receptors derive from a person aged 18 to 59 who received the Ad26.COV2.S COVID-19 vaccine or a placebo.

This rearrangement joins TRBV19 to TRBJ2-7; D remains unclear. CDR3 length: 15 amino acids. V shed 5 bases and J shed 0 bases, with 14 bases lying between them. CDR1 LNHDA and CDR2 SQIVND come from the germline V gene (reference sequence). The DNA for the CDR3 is TGTGCCAGTAGTCGGACCCACACGAGCTCCTACGAGCAGTACTTC. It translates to CASSRTHTSSYEQYF.

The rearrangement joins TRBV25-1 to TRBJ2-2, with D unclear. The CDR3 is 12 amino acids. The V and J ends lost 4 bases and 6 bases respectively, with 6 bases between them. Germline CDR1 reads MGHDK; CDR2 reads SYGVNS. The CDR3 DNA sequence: TGTGCCAGCAGTGGGACCGCCGGGGAGCTGTTTTTT. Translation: CASSGTAGELFF.

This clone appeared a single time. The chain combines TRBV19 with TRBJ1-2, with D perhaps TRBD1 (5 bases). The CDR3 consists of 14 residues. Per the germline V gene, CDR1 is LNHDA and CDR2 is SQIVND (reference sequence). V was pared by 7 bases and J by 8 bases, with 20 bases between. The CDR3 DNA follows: TGTGCCAGTACCCCTGGTAGGGGCCGCCGAGGCTACACCTTC. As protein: CASTPGRGRRGYTF. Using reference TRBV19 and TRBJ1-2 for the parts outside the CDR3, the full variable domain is DGGITQSPKYLFRKEGQNVTLSCEQNLNHDAMYWYRQDPGQGLRLIYYSQIVNDFQKGDIAEGYSVSREKKESFPLTVTSAQKNPTAFYLCASTPGRGRRGYTFGSGTRLTVV.

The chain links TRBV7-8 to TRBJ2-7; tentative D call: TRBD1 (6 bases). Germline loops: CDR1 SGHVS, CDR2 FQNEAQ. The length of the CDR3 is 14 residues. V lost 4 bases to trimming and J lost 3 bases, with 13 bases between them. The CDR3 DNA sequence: TGTGCCAGCAGCTCAGGGGAGTCCTACTACGAGCAGTACTTC. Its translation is CASSSGESYYEQYF.

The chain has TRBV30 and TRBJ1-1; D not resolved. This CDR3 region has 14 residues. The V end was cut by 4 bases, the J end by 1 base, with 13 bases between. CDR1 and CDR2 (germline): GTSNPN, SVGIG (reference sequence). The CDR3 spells CAWKYTSGNTEAFF. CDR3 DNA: TGTGCCTGGAAATACACCTCAGGGAACACTGAAGCTTTCTTT.

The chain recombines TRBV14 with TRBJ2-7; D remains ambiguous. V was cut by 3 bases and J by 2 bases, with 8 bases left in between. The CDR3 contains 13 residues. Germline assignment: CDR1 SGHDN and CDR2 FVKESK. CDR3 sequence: CASSQAGAYEQYF. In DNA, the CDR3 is TGTGCCAGCAGCCAGGCTGGTGCCTACGAGCAGTACTTC.

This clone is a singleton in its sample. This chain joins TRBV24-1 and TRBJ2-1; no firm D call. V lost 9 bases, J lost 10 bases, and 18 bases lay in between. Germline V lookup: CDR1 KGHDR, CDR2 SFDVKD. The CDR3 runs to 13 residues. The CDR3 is CATSDGPQSEQFF. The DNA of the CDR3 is TGTGCCACCTCCGACGGGCCCCAGTCAGAGCAGTTCTTC.

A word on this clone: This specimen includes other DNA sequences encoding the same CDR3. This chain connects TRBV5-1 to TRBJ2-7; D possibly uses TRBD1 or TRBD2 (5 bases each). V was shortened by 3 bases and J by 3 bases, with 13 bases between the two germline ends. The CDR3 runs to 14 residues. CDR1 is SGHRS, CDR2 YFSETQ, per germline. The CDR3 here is CASSSYRGLYEQYF. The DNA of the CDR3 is TGCGCCAGCAGCTCCTACCGGGGCCTCTACGAGCAGTACTTC.

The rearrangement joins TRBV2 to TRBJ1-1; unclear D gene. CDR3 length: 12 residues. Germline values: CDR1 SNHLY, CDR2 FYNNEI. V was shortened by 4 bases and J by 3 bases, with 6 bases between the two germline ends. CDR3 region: CASSGQYTEAFF. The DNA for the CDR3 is TGTGCCAGCAGTGGGCAGTACACTGAAGCTTTCTTT.

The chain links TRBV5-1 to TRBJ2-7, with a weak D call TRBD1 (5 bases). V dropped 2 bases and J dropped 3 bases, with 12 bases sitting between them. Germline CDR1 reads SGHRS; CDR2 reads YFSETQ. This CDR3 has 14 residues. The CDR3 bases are TGCGCCAGCAGCTTAGGGGCTGTTAGCTACGAGCAGTACTTC. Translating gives CASSLGAVSYEQYF.

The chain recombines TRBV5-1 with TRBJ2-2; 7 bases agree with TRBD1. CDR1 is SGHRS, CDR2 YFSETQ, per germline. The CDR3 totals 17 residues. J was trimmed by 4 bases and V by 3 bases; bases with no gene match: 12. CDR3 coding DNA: TGCGCCAGCAGCTCCGGCCAGGGGGTCAGGAGCACCGGGGAGCTGTTTTTT. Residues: CASSSGQGVRSTGELFF.

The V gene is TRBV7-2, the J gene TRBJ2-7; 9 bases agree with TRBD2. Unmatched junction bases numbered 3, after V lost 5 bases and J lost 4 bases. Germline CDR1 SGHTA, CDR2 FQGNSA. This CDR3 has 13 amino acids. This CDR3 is CASSTTSGYEQYF. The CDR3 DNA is TGTGCCAGCAGCACTACTAGCGGGTACGAGCAGTACTTC. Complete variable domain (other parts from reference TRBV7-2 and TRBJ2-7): GAGVSQSPSNKVTEKGKDVELRCDPISGHTALYWYRQSLGQGLEFLIYFQGNSAPDKSGLPSDRFSAERTGGSVSTLTIQRTQQEDSAVYLCASSTTSGYEQYFGPGTRLTVT.

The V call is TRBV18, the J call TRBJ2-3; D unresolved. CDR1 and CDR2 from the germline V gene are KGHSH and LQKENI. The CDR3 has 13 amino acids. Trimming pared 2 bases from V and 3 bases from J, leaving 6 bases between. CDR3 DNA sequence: TGTGCCAGCTCACCAGAAGGGACAGATACGCAGTATTTT. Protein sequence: CASSPEGTDTQYF.

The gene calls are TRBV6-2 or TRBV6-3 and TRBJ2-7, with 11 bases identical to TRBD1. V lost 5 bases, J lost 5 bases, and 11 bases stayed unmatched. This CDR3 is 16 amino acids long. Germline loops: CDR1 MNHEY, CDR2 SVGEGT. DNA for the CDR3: TGTGCCAGCAGTCCCCTTGGGACAGGGGGTTGGGACGAGCAGTACTTC. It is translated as CASSPLGTGGWDEQYF.

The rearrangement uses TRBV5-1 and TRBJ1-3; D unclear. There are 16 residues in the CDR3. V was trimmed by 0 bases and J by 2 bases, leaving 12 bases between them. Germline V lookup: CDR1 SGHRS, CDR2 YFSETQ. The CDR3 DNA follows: TGCGCCAGCAGCTTGGCTGGATCCGTTCCTGGAAACACCATATATTTT. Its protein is CASSLAGSVPGNTIYF.

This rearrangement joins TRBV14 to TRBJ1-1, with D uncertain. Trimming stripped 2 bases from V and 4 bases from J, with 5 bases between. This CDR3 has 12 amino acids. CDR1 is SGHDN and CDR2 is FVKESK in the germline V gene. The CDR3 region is CASSQQFTEAFF. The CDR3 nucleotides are TGTGCCAGCAGCCAACAGTTCACTGAAGCTTTCTTT.

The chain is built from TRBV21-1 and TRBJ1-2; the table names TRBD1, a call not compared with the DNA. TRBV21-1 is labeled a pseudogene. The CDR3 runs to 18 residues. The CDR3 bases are TGTGCCAGCAGCAAAAGGGGGGACAGGGACGGCCCTTCGGAGGGCTACACCTTC. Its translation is CASSKRGDRDGPSEGYTF.

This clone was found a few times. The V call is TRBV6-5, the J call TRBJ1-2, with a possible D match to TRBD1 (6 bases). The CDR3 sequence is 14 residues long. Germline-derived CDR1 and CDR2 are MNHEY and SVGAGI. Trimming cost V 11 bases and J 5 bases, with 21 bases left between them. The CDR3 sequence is CAVIPRGGYYGYTF. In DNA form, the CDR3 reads TGTGCCGTCATTCCCAGGGGAGGTTATTATGGCTACACCTTC.

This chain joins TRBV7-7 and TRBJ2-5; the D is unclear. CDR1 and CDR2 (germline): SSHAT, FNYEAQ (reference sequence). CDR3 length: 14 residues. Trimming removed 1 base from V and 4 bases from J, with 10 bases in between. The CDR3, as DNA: TGTGCCAGCAGCTTAGGCCAGTATGGAGAGACCCAGTACTTC. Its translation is CASSLGQYGETQYF.

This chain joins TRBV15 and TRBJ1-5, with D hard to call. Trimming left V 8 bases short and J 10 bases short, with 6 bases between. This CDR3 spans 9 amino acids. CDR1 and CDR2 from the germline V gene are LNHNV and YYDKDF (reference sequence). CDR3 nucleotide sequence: TGTGCCACCGGAAAACCCCAGCATTTT. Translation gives CATGKPQHF.

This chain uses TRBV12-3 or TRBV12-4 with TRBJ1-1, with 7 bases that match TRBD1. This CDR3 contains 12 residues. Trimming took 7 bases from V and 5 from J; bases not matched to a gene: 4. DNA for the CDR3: TGTGCCAGCAATCAGGGGGGGACTGAAGCTTTCTTT. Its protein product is CASNQGGTEAFF.

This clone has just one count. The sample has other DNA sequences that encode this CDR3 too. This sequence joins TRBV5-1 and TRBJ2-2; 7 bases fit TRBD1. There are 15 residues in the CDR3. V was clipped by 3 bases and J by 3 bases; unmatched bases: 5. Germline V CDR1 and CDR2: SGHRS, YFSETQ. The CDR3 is CASSSRTGDTGELFF. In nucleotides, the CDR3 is TGCGCCAGCAGCTCCCGGACAGGAGACACCGGGGAGCTGTTTTTT.

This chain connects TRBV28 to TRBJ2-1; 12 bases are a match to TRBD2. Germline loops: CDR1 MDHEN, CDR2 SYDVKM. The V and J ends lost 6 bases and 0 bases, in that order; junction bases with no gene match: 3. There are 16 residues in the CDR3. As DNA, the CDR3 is TGTGCCAGCAGATCGACTAGCGGGAGCTCCTACAATGAGCAGTTCTTC. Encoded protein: CASRSTSGSSYNEQFF.

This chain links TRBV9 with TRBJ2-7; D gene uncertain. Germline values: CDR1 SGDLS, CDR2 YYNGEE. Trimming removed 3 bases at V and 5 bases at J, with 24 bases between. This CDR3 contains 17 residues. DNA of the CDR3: TGTGCCAGCAGCGCCCTAGGTTCGGAGATCTTCCCCCACGAGCAGTACTTC. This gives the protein CASSALGSEIFPHEQYF.

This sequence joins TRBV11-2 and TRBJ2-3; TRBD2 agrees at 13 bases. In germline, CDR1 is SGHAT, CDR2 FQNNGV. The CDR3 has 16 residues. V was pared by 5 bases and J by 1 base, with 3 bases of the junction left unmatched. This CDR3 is CASSVGLAGGTDTQYF. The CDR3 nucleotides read TGTGCCAGCAGCGTCGGACTAGCGGGGGGCACAGATACGCAGTATTTT. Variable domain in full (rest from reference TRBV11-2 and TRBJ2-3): EAGVAQSPRYKIIEKRQSVAFWCNPISGHATLYWYQQILGQGPKLLIQFQNNGVVDDSQLPKDRFSAERLKGVDSTLKIQPAKLEDSAVYLCASSVGLAGGTDTQYFGPGTRLTVL.

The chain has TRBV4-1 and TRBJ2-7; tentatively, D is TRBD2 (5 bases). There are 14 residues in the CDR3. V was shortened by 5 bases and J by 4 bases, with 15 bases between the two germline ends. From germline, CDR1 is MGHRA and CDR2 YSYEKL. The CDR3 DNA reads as TGCGCCAGCAGCGATGGATTGGAGGAATACGAGCAGTACTTC. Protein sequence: CASSDGLEEYEQYF.